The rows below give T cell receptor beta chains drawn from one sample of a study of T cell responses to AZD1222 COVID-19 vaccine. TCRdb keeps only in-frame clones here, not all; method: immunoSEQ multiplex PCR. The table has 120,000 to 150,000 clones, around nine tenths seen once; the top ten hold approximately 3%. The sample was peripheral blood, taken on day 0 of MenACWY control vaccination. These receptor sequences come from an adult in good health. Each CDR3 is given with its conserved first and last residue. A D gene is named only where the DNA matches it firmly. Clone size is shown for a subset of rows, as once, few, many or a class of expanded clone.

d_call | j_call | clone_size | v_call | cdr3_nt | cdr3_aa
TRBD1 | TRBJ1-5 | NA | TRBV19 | TGTGCCAGTCAGGACAGGGGCAATCAGCCCCAGCATTTT | CASQDRGNQPQHF
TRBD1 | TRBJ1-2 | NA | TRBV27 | TGTGCCAGCAGCCCAGGGGGTTCTGGCTATGGCTACACCTTC | CASSPGGSGYGYTF
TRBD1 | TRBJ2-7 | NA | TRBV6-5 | TGTGCCAGCATGAACAGGGGGCAGGAAGAGCAGTACTTC | CASMNRGQEEQYF
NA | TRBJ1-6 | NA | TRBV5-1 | TGCGCCAGCAGCTTGGCCGGCCCGGGTTATTCACCCCTCCACTTT | CASSLAGPGYSPLHF
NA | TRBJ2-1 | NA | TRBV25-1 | TGTGCCAGCAGTGAAGCGATGAGCTCCTACAATGAGCAGTTCTTC | CASSEAMSSYNEQFF
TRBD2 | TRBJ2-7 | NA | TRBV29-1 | TGCAGCGTCACCGGTGGGCTAGCGGGGGGCTACGAGCAGTACTTC | CSVTGGLAGGYEQYF
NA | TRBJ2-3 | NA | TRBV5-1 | TGCGCCAGCAGCACCATAGGGGATACGCAGTATTTT | CASSTIGDTQYF
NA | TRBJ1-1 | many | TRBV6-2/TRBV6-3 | TGTGCCAGCAGTTACTACACGGTCACTGAAGCTTTCTTT | CASSYYTVTEAFF
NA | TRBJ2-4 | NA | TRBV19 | TGTGCCAGTAGTACGGGGGAGGTTGTCAAAAACATTCAGTACTTC | CASSTGEVVKNIQYF
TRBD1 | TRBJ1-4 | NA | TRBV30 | TGTGCCTGGAGTGAGGGACAGGGGCCTGAAAAACTGTTTTTT | CAWSEGQGPEKLFF
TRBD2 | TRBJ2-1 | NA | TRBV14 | TGTGCCAGCAGCCTTTTCCCGGGACTAGCGGGAGGTGGTGAGCAGTTCTTC | CASSLFPGLAGGGEQFF
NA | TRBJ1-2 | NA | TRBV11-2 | TGTGCCAGCAGCTTGGACAGAAACTATGGCTACACCTTC | CASSLDRNYGYTF
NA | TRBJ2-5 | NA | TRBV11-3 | TGTGCCAGCAGCCCGGGGGTACGGGAGACCCAGTACTTC | CASSPGVRETQYF
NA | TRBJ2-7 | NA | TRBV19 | TGTGCCAGTAGTGCATCCCAAGGGGTCAACTACGAGCAGTACTTC | CASSASQGVNYEQYF
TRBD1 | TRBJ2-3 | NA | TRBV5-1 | TGCGCCAGCAGCCCCGGACAGGGGAAAGATACGCAGTATTTT | CASSPGQGKDTQYF
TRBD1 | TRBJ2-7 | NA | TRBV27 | TGTGCCAGCAGTCCAGGGACAGACTACGAGCAGTACTTC | CASSPGTDYEQYF
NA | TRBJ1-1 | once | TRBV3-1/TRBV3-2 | TGTGCCAGCAGCCAAGGGGGCACTGAAGCTTTCTTT | CASSQGGTEAFF
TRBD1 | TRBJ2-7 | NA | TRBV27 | TGTGCCAGCAGTTTGACAGGGAACGAGCAGTACTTC | CASSLTGNEQYF
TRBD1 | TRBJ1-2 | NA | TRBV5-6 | TGTGCCAGCAGCGCCCCGGACAGGGTTGGATATGGCTACACCTTC | CASSAPDRVGYGYTF
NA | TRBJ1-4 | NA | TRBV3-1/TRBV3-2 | TGTGCCAGCACTCGCTTCCACGGGGGAGACAATGAAAAACTGTTTTTT | CASTRFHGGDNEKLFF
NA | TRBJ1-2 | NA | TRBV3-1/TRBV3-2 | TGTGCCAGCAGCCAAAGTCCCGGGGCGGGCTATGGCTACACCTTC | CASSQSPGAGYGYTF
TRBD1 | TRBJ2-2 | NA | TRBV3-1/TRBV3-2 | TGTGCCAGCAGCCTGGGACAGGCGACCACCGGGGAGCTGTTTTTT | CASSLGQATTGELFF
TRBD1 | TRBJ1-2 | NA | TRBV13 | TGTGCCAGCAGCTTAAGCGGCGCGGGATCCACCAGGGGGTATGGCTACACCTTC | CASSLSGAGSTRGYGYTF
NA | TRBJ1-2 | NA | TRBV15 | TGTGCCACCAGCCCCGGGCCCGTCGGCTATGGCTACACCTTC | CATSPGPVGYGYTF
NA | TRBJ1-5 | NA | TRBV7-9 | TGTGCCAGCAGCTTGAGCCAGCCAGATCAGCCCCAGCATTTT | CASSLSQPDQPQHF
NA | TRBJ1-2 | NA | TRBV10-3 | TGTGCCATCAGTGAGCTGGTGGGACAACTTTATGGCTACACCTTC | CAISELVGQLYGYTF
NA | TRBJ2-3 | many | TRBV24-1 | TGTGCTACTACTAGCCCCCAGGAAGATACGCAGTATTTT | CATTSPQEDTQYF
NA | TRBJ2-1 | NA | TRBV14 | TGTGCCAGCAGCCTGTCGGTTCTAGCGTTTGTAGACAATGAGCAGTTCTTC | CASSLSVLAFVDNEQFF
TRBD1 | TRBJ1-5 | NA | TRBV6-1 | TGTGCCAGCAGTGAACGGGACAGCCCGAGCTACAATCAGCCCCAGCATTTT | CASSERDSPSYNQPQHF
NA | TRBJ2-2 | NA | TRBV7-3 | TGTGCCAGCAGCTTCCTTGGGGGCACCGGGGAGCTGTTTTTT | CASSFLGGTGELFF
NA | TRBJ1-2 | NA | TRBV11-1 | TGTGCCAGCAGTTCTAACTATGGCTACACCTTC | CASSSNYGYTF
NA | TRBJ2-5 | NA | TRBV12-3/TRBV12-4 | TGTGCCAGCAGTTCCGGGGCCTCGGGGACCCAGTACTTC | CASSSGASGTQYF
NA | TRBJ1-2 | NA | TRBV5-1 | TGCGCCAGCAGCTTGGACGCGGAGGGAAACTATGGCTACACCTTC | CASSLDAEGNYGYTF
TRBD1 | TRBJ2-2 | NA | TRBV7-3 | TGTGCCAGCAGCTTCCCGGGACAGGGGGCGGCCGGGGAGCTGTTTTTT | CASSFPGQGAAGELFF
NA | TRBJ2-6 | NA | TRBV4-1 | TGCGCCAGCAGCCAAGAGATGGCGTCCTCTGGGGCCAACGTCCTGACTTTC | CASSQEMASSGANVLTF
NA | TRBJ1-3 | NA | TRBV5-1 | TGCGCCAGCAGCTTGAACAGCCCTGGAAACACCATATATTTT | CASSLNSPGNTIYF
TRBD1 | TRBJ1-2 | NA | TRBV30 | TGTGCCTGGAGTGAAGGGGGCGCCGACACCTTC | CAWSEGGADTF
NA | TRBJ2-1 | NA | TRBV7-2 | TGTGCCAGCAGCTTAACCCCGACCCTCAGCACGTACAATGAGCAGTTCTTC | CASSLTPTLSTYNEQFF
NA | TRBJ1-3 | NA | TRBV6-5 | TGTGCCAGCTCGGGCCAAGGCTCTGGAAACACCATATATTTT | CASSGQGSGNTIYF
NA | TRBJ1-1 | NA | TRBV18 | TGTGCCAGCTCCGCGGCGGCAACTGAAGCTTTCTTT | CASSAAATEAFF
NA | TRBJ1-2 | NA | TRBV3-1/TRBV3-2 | TGTGCCAGCAGCCAAGGTTCCGGGGCCCACTATGGCTACACCTTC | CASSQGSGAHYGYTF
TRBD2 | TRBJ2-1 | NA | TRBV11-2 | TGTGCCAGCAGCTTCCTAGCGGGAGTTACAAATGAGCAGTTCTTC | CASSFLAGVTNEQFF
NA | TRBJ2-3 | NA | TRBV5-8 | TGTGCCAGCAGCTTGGATCGCACAGATACGCAGTATTTT | CASSLDRTDTQYF
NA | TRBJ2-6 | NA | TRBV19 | TGTGCCAGCCTCGACCGGTCGTCTGGGGCCAACGTCCTGACTTTC | CASLDRSSGANVLTF
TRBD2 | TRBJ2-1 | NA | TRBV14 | TGTGCCAGCAGCCGGGTAGCGGGATCTTACAATGAGCAGTTCTTC | CASSRVAGSYNEQFF
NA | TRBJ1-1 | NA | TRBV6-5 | TGTGCCAGCAGTCCCATTATGAACACTGAAGCTTTCTTT | CASSPIMNTEAFF
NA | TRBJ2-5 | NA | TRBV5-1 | TGCGCCAGCAGCTTGGGGGGCCAAGAGACCCAGTACTTC | CASSLGGQETQYF
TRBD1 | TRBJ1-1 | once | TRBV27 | TGTGCCAGCAGTTTCAGGACAGGGTACACTGAAGCTTTCTTT | CASSFRTGYTEAFF
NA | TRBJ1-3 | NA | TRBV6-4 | TGTGCCAGCAGTGTCCGTATGGGCGCTGGAAACACCATATATTTT | CASSVRMGAGNTIYF
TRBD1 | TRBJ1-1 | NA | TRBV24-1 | TGTGCCATCCGGGACAGACCGAACACTGAAGCTTTCTTT | CAIRDRPNTEAFF
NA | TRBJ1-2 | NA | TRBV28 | TGTGCCAGCAGTTTATGGGCCAGCGGGCCCCGGGGCTACACCTTC | CASSLWASGPRGYTF
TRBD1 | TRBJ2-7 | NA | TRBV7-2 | TGTGCCAGCAGCTTAGAGGTGACAGGGGGCTACGAGCAGTACTTC | CASSLEVTGGYEQYF
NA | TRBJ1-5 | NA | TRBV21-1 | TGTGCCAGCAGCTGGCGACAGGCTCATCAGCCCCAGCATTTT | CASSWRQAHQPQHF
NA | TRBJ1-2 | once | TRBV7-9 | TGTGCCAGCAGCTTAGCGAGGGACTATGGCTACACCTTC | CASSLARDYGYTF
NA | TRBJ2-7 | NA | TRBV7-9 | TGTGCCAGCAGCCCGCCAACGAGGGGGGGCGCTTATTATTACGAGCAGTACTTC | CASSPPTRGGAYYYEQYF